These 18 T cell receptor beta chains share one sample of origin, sequenced in a study of blood T cell repertoires in COVID-19. The method was immunoSEQ multiplex PCR; TCRdb's version includes in-frame clones alone and lacks a portion of them. The sample holds 30,000 to 40,000 clones, about 85% seen once. The sequencing sample was made of peripheral blood. These receptors were obtained from a man between 60 and 70 years old with acute or convalescent COVID-19.

This chain links TRBV7-9 with TRBJ2-3; the D gene is possibly TRBD2 (6 bases). Deletions cut 1 base from V and 11 bases from J, with 10 bases between. The length of the CDR3 is 12 residues. The germline V gene has CDR1 SEHNR and CDR2 FQNEAQ (reference sequence). The chain's CDR3 is CASSLGVGGQYF. The CDR3 DNA reads TGTGCCAGCAGCTTAGGTGTGGGAGGGCAGTATTTT.

There are a few counts of this clone. The rearrangement uses TRBV6-5 and TRBJ1-1; possible D gene TRBD1, 5 bases. The V gene's germline CDR1 is MNHEY and CDR2 SVGAGI. This CDR3 region has 16 residues. Trimming removed 0 bases at V and 0 bases at J, with 11 bases between. CDR3 sequence: CASSYSGRAMNTEAFF. The CDR3 DNA reads as TGTGCCAGCAGTTACTCCGGCAGGGCAATGAACACTGAAGCTTTCTTT.

The chain carries TRBV3-1 (or the pseudogene TRBV3-2) and TRBJ2-2; TRBD2 might be the D (5 bases). The CDR3 totals 15 residues. Germline values: CDR1 LGHDT, CDR2 YNNKEL (reference sequence). Between the trimmed V and J ends, which lost 3 bases and 5 bases, there was a span of 13 bases. The CDR3 here is CASSQGRTGTGELFF. The CDR3 nucleotides are TGTGCCAGCAGCCAGGGTCGGACTGGAACCGGGGAGCTGTTTTTT.

The rearrangement joins TRBV6-6 to TRBJ1-3; no clear D gene. The CDR3 runs 12 residues. Germline CDR1 and CDR2: MNHNY and SVGAGI (reference sequence). Trimming removed 4 bases at V and 3 bases at J, with 4 bases between. Here the CDR3 reads CASSLSGNTIYF. The CDR3 region has the DNA TGTGCCAGCAGTTTGAGTGGAAACACCATATATTTT.

The chain carries TRBV4-3 and TRBJ2-3, with 12 bases identical to TRBD2. The CDR3 length is 16 residues. The V segment lost 3 bases and the J segment 2 bases; nucleotides outside the gene matches: 3. Germline loops: CDR1 LGHNA, CDR2 YSLEER. CDR3 DNA sequence: TGCGCCAGCAGCCACCTAGCGGGAGGGTACACAGATACGCAGTATTTT. Translation: CASSHLAGGYTDTQYF.

The chain links TRBV27 to TRBJ1-5; D is undetermined. Germline CDR1 is MNHEY and CDR2 is SMNVEV (reference sequence). Trimming stripped 4 bases from V and 7 bases from J, with 11 bases between. This CDR3 spans 13 amino acids. CDR3 sequence (DNA): TGTGCCAGCAGTTCCTCCGGGAGCCAGCCCCAGCATTTT. It yields the protein CASSSSGSQPQHF.

The chain recombines TRBV6-5 with TRBJ2-2; perhaps TRBD1 as D (6 bases). The CDR3 consists of 14 residues. Germline loops: CDR1 MNHEY, CDR2 SVGAGI. Between the trimmed V and J ends, which lost 4 bases and 3 bases, there was a span of 9 bases. CDR3 sequence: CASSSGTYTGELFF. The CDR3 DNA reads as TGTGCCAGCAGTTCCGGGACATACACCGGGGAGCTGTTTTTT.

The J gene is TRBJ2-5, the V gene TRBV7-6; D gene ambiguous. The germline gives CDR1 SGHVS, CDR2 FNYEAQ. The V gene lost 2 bases and the J gene lost 6 bases, with 7 bases spanning the gap. The CDR3 runs 12 residues. The CDR3 coding sequence is TGTGCCAGCAGCTTATCAGAACAGACCCAGTACTTC. It codes for CASSLSEQTQYF.

V usage is TRBV7-2 and J usage is TRBJ2-1; TRBD2 matches 7 bases. Germline V gives CDR1 SGHTA, CDR2 FQGNSA. The CDR3 spans 15 residues. The J segment lost 4 bases and the V segment lost 3 bases, leaving 6 bases of the junction unmatched. The CDR3 DNA sequence: TGTGCCAGCAGCTTCAGTGGGGGGGTATACAATGAGCAGTTCTTC. Translating it yields CASSFSGGVYNEQFF.

This clone was detected only a few times. In DNA, the CDR3 is TGTGCCAGCAGCGTGGGACAGGGTTACGCGAACACCGGGGAGCTGTTTTTT. This encodes CASSVGQGYANTGELFF. V usage is TRBV9 and J usage is TRBJ2-2; 9 bases match TRBD1. The CDR3 has 17 residues. Germline assignment: CDR1 SGDLS and CDR2 YYNGEE. J gave up 0 bases and V 2 bases, and 5 bases lay outside the gene matches.

This clone has just one count. The chain combines TRBV28 with TRBJ1-1; 8 bases agree with TRBD1. The V and J ends lost 5 bases and 2 bases, in that order; junction bases with no gene match: 7. This CDR3 has 15 amino acids. In germline, CDR1 is MDHEN, CDR2 SYDVKM. The CDR3 protein is CASSPPTGVNTEAFF. DNA of the CDR3: TGTGCCAGCAGTCCACCGACAGGGGTAAACACTGAAGCTTTCTTT.

The rearrangement uses TRBV9 and TRBJ1-1; D unresolved. The V and J ends lost 7 bases and 3 bases respectively, with 16 bases between them. Germline loops: CDR1 SGDLS, CDR2 YYNGEE. CDR3 length: 14 residues. The CDR3 sequence: CASGAGILYTEAFF. CDR3 nucleotide sequence: TGTGCCAGCGGCGCGGGGATCTTGTACACTGAAGCTTTCTTT. The complete variable domain, with remaining parts taken from reference TRBV9 and TRBJ1-1, reads DSGVTQTPKHLITATGQRVTLRCSPRSGDLSVYWYQQSLDQGLQFLIQYYNGEERAKGNILERFSAQQFPDLHSELNLSSLELGDSALYFCASGAGILYTEAFFGQGTRLTVV.

The rearrangement links TRBV30 to TRBJ2-2, with unresolved D. This CDR3 has 13 residues. Germline CDR1 is GTSNPN and CDR2 is SVGIG (reference sequence). The ends were cut back, 3 bases at V and 4 bases at J, with 9 bases in the middle. CDR3 region: CAWRNSATGELFF. CDR3 sequence (DNA): TGTGCCTGGAGAAATAGTGCCACCGGGGAGCTGTTTTTT.

The gene calls are TRBV4-1 and TRBJ2-1; D unresolved. The V gene's germline CDR1 is MGHRA and CDR2 YSYEKL. V lost 1 base to trimming and J lost 2 bases, with 9 bases between them. The CDR3 contains 15 residues. Here the CDR3 DNA reads TGCGCCAGCAGCCAAGGCGGCTATGCCTACAATGAGCAGTTCTTC. It encodes CASSQGGYAYNEQFF.

A single count supports this clone. The chain combines TRBV5-1 with TRBJ2-1; no definite D call. The CDR3 spans 14 residues. With 0 bases removed from V and 3 bases from J, the gap between germline ends came to 7 bases. Germline assignment: CDR1 SGHRS and CDR2 YFSETQ. The CDR3 DNA follows: TGCGCCAGCAGCTTGGATTCTAGCTACAATGAGCAGTTCTTC. It specifies CASSLDSSYNEQFF.

The rearrangement links TRBV19 to TRBJ2-3, with D possibly matching TRBD1 (5 bases). The CDR3 loop spans 13 amino acids. Germline V gene data show CDR1 as LNHDA and CDR2 as SQIVND (reference sequence). Trimming removed 3 bases from V and 3 bases from J, with 7 bases in between. CDR3 DNA sequence: TGTGCCAGTAGTATTCAGGGTACAGATACGCAGTATTTT. Its protein product is CASSIQGTDTQYF. Drawing the rest from reference TRBV19 and TRBJ2-3, the complete variable domain is DGGITQSPKYLFRKEGQNVTLSCEQNLNHDAMYWYRQDPGQGLRLIYYSQIVNDFQKGDIAEGYSVSREKKESFPLTVTSAQKNPTAFYLCASSIQGTDTQYFGPGTRLTVL.

V is TRBV24-1 and J is TRBJ2-3; D not certain. The V end was cut by 3 bases, the J end by 0 bases, with 12 bases between. The CDR3 totals 16 residues. Per the germline V gene, CDR1 is KGHDR and CDR2 is SFDVKD. The CDR3 bases are TGTGCCACCAGTGATACCGGGTTTTCTAGCACAGATACGCAGTATTTT. Translation gives CATSDTGFSSTDTQYF.

This clone was detected only once. The V and J genes are TRBV10-2 and TRBJ2-7; 8 bases align to TRBD2. CDR3 length: 14 residues. CDR1 is WSHSY and CDR2 is SAAADI in the germline V gene. Losses at the gene ends were 1 base for V and 3 bases for J; bases not matched to a gene: 2. CDR3: CASSEWGLVYEQYF. DNA of the CDR3: TGCGCCAGCAGTGAGTGGGGACTAGTCTACGAGCAGTACTTC.